One sample yielded the 8 T cell receptor beta chains listed below, sequenced in a study of cytomegalovirus exposure and HLA in healthy donors. Sequenced by immunoSEQ multiplex PCR; TCRdb stores in-frame clones only, minus some. Of 180,000 or so clones in the sample, roughly nine tenths were seen once. The sample comprised PBMCs. The receptors come from a man aged 18 to 29 in good health and CMV-seropositive.

The genes are TRBV18 and TRBJ1-5; 9 nucleotides agree with TRBD1. Per germline, CDR1 KGHSH and CDR2 LQKENI. The CDR3 consists of 16 residues. Trimming removed 2 bases from V and 2 bases from J; junction bases left unmatched: 4. The CDR3 DNA follows: TGTGCCAGCTCACCAACAGGGGGCACGGGCAATCAGCCCCAGCATTTT. Protein: CASSPTGGTGNQPQHF.

This clone appeared a few times. DNA of the CDR3: TGTGCCACCGGCCCGGGTCGCCACGAGCAGTACTTC. Its translation is CATGPGRHEQYF. The chain recombines TRBV19 with TRBJ2-7; D unclear. This CDR3 spans 12 amino acids. Germline lookup yields CDR1 LNHDA and CDR2 SQIVND (reference sequence). Trimming took 10 bases from V and 5 from J, leaving 15 bases between them. The complete variable domain, with remaining parts taken from reference TRBV19 and TRBJ2-7, reads DGGITQSPKYLFRKEGQNVTLSCEQNLNHDAMYWYRQDPGQGLRLIYYSQIVNDFQKGDIAEGYSVSREKKESFPLTVTSAQKNPTAFYLCATGPGRHEQYFGPGTRLTVT.

V usage is TRBV30 and J usage is TRBJ2-6; D is uncertain. V was shortened by 2 bases and J by 0 bases, with 5 bases between the two germline ends. CDR1 and CDR2 (germline): GTSNPN, SVGIG (reference sequence). The CDR3 runs to 14 residues. The chain's CDR3 is CAWSPSSGANVLTF. In DNA form, the CDR3 reads TGTGCCTGGAGTCCGAGCTCTGGGGCCAACGTCCTGACTTTC.

The chain links TRBV4-3 to TRBJ2-7; D may be TRBD2 (6 bases). V was shortened by 0 bases and J by 4 bases, with 10 bases between the two germline ends. The CDR3 sequence is 14 residues long. Germline V gene data show CDR1 as LGHNA and CDR2 as YSLEER. CDR3 bases: TGCGCCAGCAGCCAAGATCTTGGAGGGTACGAGCAGTACTTC. Translation gives CASSQDLGGYEQYF.

The chain uses TRBV7-9 and TRBJ2-7; D might be TRBD1 (5 bases). V lost 5 bases and J 2 bases, leaving 13 bases between the germline ends. Germline CDR1 SEHNR, CDR2 FQNEAQ (reference sequence). CDR3 length: 14 amino acids. The CDR3, as DNA: TGTGCCAGCAGCCAGAGCAGGGTGGCCTACGAGCAGTACTTC. This codes for CASSQSRVAYEQYF.

The chain employs TRBV7-2 and TRBJ2-3; D is perhaps TRBD1 (6 bases). V lost 3 bases and J lost 5, with 9 bases in between. Germline V gene sequence: CDR1 SGHTA, CDR2 FQGNSA. The CDR3 is made up of 13 amino acids. The CDR3 loop reads CASSFNRVDTQYF. The DNA of the CDR3 is TGTGCCAGCAGCTTCAACAGGGTAGATACGCAGTATTTT.

This clone was recorded a few times. The CDR3 is CASSGRGGTEAFF. CDR3 nucleotides: TGTGCCAGCAGCGGGAGGGGGGGCACTGAAGCTTTCTTT. The chain carries TRBV9 and TRBJ1-1; TRBD1 is a possible D gene (6 bases). The CDR3 totals 13 residues. Trimming pared 3 bases from V and 4 bases from J, leaving 10 bases between. The germline V gene encodes CDR1 SGDLS and CDR2 YYNGEE.

The chain has TRBV7-8 and TRBJ1-1; D remains unclear. Germline assignment: CDR1 SGHVS and CDR2 FQNEAQ. V lost 1 base and J 0 bases, leaving 6 bases between the germline ends. The CDR3 has 14 residues. CDR3 protein: CASSLDRLNTEAFF. As DNA, the CDR3 is TGTGCCAGCAGCTTAGACAGACTGAACACTGAAGCTTTCTTT.